This record looks at one T cell receptor beta chain sequence and its context. The target antigen is unknown. This CDR3 spans 12 amino acids. Trimming pared 4 bases from V and 5 bases from J, leaving 10 bases between. CDR1 SGDLS and CDR2 YYNGEE come from the germline V gene. UMIs and sample barcodes were carried by the TCR alpha and TCR beta cDNA libraries that 5'RACE produced using constant-segment primers. TCRdb itself ran the 5' RACE reads through MiXCR, one entry per CDR3 protein. This table has about 140,000 distinct CDR3 sequences, 14% to 15% appearing once. The data originate from a study of T-cell memory formation after mild COVID-19. Study information: TCR clusters were mostly confined to one donor each.

Notes on the study in general: Clones contracting day 15 to 85 were balanced CD4/CD8; later expanders leaned CD4+. A second wave of clones peaked on day 37, and their SARS-CoV-2 specificity went unconfirmed.

The chain carries TRBV9 and TRBJ2-7, with a tentative D call TRBD1 (6 bases). The specimen was PBMCs or a T cell subset sorted from them (not recorded which). The clonotype comes from an adult woman who had mild COVID-19 (a few samples of this study predate the infection). Cell type and time point are not known. Here the CDR3 reads CASSPEGDEQYF. CDR3 bases: TGTGCCAGCAGCCCTGAGGGGGACGAGCAGTACTTC.